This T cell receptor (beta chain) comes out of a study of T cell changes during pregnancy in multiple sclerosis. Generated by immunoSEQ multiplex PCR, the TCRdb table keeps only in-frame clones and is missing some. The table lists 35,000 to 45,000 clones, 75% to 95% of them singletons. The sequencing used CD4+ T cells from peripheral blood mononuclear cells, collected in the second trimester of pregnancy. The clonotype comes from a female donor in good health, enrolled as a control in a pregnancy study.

The CDR3 here is CASSTGRSYEQYF. As DNA, the CDR3 is TGTGCCAGTTCGACAGGGCGCTCCTACGAGCAGTACTTC. This rearrangement joins TRBV19 to TRBJ2-7; 7 bases are shared with TRBD1. CDR1 is LNHDA and CDR2 is SQIVND in the germline V gene (reference sequence). The CDR3 spans 13 residues. V lost 8 bases, J lost 0 bases, and 4 bases stayed unmatched.